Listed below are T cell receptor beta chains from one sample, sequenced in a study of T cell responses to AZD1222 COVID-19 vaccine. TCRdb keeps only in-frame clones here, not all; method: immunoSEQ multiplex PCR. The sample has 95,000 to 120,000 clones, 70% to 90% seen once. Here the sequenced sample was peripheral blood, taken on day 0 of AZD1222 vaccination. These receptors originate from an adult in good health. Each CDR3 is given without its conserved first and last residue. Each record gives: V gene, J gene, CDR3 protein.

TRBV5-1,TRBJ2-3,ASSPDGSTDTQY
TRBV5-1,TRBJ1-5,ASSLIPDSNQPQH
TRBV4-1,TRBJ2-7,ASSQARTGGGEQY
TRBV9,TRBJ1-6,ASSVAANNSPLH
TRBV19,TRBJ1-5,ASSSPQRQH
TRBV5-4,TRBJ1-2,ASSPTGGYGYT
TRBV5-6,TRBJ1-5,ASSLVLGPQH
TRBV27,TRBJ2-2,ASRKNSRGDTGELF
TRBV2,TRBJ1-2,ASSGGQGGVYGYT
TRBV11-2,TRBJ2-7,ASSPSGTGGAYEQY
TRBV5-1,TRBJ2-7,ASSENSYEQY
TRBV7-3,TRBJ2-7,ASSLRLAGPYEQY
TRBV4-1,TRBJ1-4,ASRPMGEDEKLF
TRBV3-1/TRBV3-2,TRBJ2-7,ASSLRQGYNEQY
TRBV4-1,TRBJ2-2,ASSQTATGNTGELF
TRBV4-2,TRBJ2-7,ASSRELAGGPYFHEQY
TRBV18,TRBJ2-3,ASSPLSRAVSSTDTQY
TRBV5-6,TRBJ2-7,ASSRAGRTYEQY
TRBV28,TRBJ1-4,ASIQGATNEKLF
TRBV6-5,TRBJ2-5,ASSYGTGAAETQY
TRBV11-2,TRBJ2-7,ASSLDLGNPIHTLEQY
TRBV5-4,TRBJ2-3,ASGVGPQY
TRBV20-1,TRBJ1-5,SASREGQPQH
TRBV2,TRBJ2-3,ASSERGAVDTQY
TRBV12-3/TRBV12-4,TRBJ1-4,ASTTNEKLF
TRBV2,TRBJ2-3,ASTTGLAFDTQY
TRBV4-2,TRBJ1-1,ASSQEIGRGNTEAF
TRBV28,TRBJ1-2,ASSPSWGPNYGYT
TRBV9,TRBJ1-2,ASSVGQIGGYT
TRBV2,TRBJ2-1,ASSLQGAGGPLWYNEQF
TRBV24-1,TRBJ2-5,ATSDLTVGQETQY
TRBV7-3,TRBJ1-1,ASSLSRNTEAF
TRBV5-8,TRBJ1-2,ASRRQGDYGYT
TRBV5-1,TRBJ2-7,ASSLVVKQGVTYEQY
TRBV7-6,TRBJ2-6,ASSLTASGANVLT
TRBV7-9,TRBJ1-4,ASSRGTVATNEKLF
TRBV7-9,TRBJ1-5,ASSLGTWNQPQH
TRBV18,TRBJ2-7,ASSLRGPGEQY
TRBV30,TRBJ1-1,AWSTGALTEAF
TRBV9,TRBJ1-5,ASSVGSGGFDQPQH
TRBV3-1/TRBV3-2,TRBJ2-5,ASTPGGQGVTQY
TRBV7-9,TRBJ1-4,ASSSWTGVGGGEKLF
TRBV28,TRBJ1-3,ASSFGGGSGNTIY
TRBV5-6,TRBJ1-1,ASTKKQGNTEAF
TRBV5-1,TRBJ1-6,ASGPDGSLNSPLH
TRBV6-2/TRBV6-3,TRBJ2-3,ASSYSTTQY
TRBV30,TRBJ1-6,ASRPSYLYNSPLH
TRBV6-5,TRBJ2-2,ASADGGATGELF
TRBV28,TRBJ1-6,ASSLDGVYKGSPLH
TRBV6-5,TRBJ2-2,ASNPGTTNTGELF
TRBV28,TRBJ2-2,ATQTSLINDWTEGGELF
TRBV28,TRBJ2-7,ASSFIGTGYYEQY
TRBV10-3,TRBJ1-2,AISNKDRGYYGYT
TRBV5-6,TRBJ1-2,ASSRKTRDRGNYGYT
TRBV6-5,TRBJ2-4,ASGGAAKNIQY
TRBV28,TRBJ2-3,ASDTPFRDPGTDTQY
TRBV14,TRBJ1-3,ASSQWGPEKGNTIY
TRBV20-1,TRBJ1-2,SASKVFGQGNGYT